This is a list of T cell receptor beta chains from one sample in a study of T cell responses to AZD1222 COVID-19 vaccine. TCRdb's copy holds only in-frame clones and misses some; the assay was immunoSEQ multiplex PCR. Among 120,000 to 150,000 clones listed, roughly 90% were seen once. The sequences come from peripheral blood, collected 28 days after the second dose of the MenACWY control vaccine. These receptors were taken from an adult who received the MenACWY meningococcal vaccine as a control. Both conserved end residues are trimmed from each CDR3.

CDR3aa: ASSPGGAANEKLF
j_gene: TRBJ1-4
v_gene: TRBV28

CDR3aa: ASSLRGSNPEAF
j_gene: TRBJ1-1
v_gene: TRBV28

CDR3aa: ASSLGRGDQPQH
j_gene: TRBJ1-5
v_gene: TRBV27

CDR3aa: ASSPKSPIGEADTQY
j_gene: TRBJ2-3
v_gene: TRBV7-9

CDR3aa: ASSLASNYGYT
j_gene: TRBJ1-2
v_gene: TRBV7-2

CDR3aa: ASSPPAGKWTHEQF
j_gene: TRBJ2-1
v_gene: TRBV18

CDR3aa: ASSLTQDPEQF
j_gene: TRBJ2-1
v_gene: TRBV7-3

CDR3aa: ASSIEGLNTEAF
j_gene: TRBJ1-1
v_gene: TRBV19

CDR3aa: ASSQDPGVSSGGDEKLF
j_gene: TRBJ1-4
v_gene: TRBV4-1

CDR3aa: ASSYQGMANYGYT
j_gene: TRBJ1-2
v_gene: TRBV6-5

CDR3aa: ASSPRMAVGRTYTIY
j_gene: TRBJ1-3
v_gene: TRBV27

CDR3aa: ASSPTSLYEQY
j_gene: TRBJ2-7
v_gene: TRBV5-1

CDR3aa: ASSLGQTNTEAF
j_gene: TRBJ1-1
v_gene: TRBV7-9

CDR3aa: ASSTSGVAGGNSPLH
j_gene: TRBJ1-6
v_gene: TRBV7-2

CDR3aa: ASSRKRGGQGREKLF
j_gene: TRBJ1-4
v_gene: TRBV6-6

CDR3aa: ASSLERGPEQF
j_gene: TRBJ2-1
v_gene: TRBV5-4

CDR3aa: ASSLREGRAIAF
j_gene: TRBJ1-1
v_gene: TRBV4-1

CDR3aa: ASRPSQGPYGYT
j_gene: TRBJ1-2
v_gene: TRBV6-5

CDR3aa: ASTLDANAEAF
j_gene: TRBJ1-1
v_gene: TRBV7-9

CDR3aa: ASRSTGDQNIQY
j_gene: TRBJ2-4
v_gene: TRBV7-9